One and the same sample provided the 21 T cell receptor beta chains below, sequenced in a study of blood T cell repertoires in COVID-19. Repertoires were generated with immunoSEQ multiplex PCR, while TCRdb's copy carries only in-frame clones and drops some. The data hold 150,000 to 200,000 clones, with about 84% observed a single time. Sequences were obtained from PBMCs or T cells enriched from blood (not recorded which). These receptors came from a man aged 45-60 years who had recovered from COVID-19.

This chain links TRBV5-1 with TRBJ1-1; D possibly corresponds to TRBD1 (6 bases). Germline assignment: CDR1 SGHRS and CDR2 YFSETQ. This CDR3 contains 16 residues. The V gene lost 2 bases and the J gene lost 1 base, with 15 bases spanning the gap. The CDR3 loop reads CASSFNVGTTNTEAFF. The CDR3 DNA reads TGCGCCAGCAGCTTTAATGTCGGGACAACGAACACTGAAGCTTTCTTT.

The chain recombines TRBV5-1 with TRBJ2-2; 11 bases map to TRBD1. With V trimmed by 3 bases and J by 4 bases, 5 bases remained unmatched. The length of the CDR3 is 16 residues. CDR1 is SGHRS, CDR2 YFSETQ, per germline. The CDR3 DNA reads TGCGCCAGCAGCTCCCCGGACAGGGGGCGCACCGGGGAGCTGTTTTTT. It yields the protein CASSSPDRGRTGELFF.

The chain has TRBV6-5 and TRBJ2-1; a weak D match, TRBD1 (5 bases). In germline, CDR1 is MNHEY, CDR2 SVGAGI. This CDR3 has 12 amino acids. Trimming removed 10 bases at V and 8 bases at J, with 15 bases between. The CDR3 sequence: CATRRQGDEQFF. CDR3 nucleotides: TGTGCCACCCGGCGGCAGGGCGATGAGCAGTTCTTC.

The genes are TRBV28 and TRBJ2-5; maybe TRBD1 (6 bases). V was clipped by 4 bases and J by 5 bases, with 17 bases between them. The V gene's germline CDR1 is MDHEN and CDR2 SYDVKM. CDR3 length: 15 residues. The CDR3 loop reads CASSSPQGRGETQYF. The CDR3 DNA follows: TGTGCCAGCAGTTCCCCCCAGGGGCGAGGGGAGACCCAGTACTTC.

The chain has TRBV19 and TRBJ2-5; 7 bases fit TRBD1. CDR3 length equals 13 residues. J lost 2 bases, V lost 6 bases, and 3 bases had no gene match. CDR1 is LNHDA, CDR2 SQIVND, per germline (reference sequence). CDR3 region: CASRRTGQETQYF. The DNA for the CDR3 is TGTGCCAGTAGAAGGACAGGACAAGAGACCCAGTACTTC.

The V and J genes are TRBV7-9 and TRBJ2-2, with 7 positions matching TRBD1. Germline V gene lookup returns CDR1 SEHNR and CDR2 FQNEAQ (reference sequence). The CDR3 extends over 15 amino acids. J lost 4 bases, V lost 11 bases, and 13 bases had no gene match. As DNA, the CDR3 is TGTGCCTCGATCGGCAGGGGGATCGGCACCGGGGAGCTGTTTTTT. The encoded protein is CASIGRGIGTGELFF.

The genes are TRBV2 and TRBJ1-2; the D gene is possibly TRBD1 (5 bases). V was cut by 7 bases and J by 3 bases, with 12 bases left in between. The CDR3 spans 13 residues. Germline CDR1 SNHLY, CDR2 FYNNEI. DNA of the CDR3: TGTGCCAGCACCATGGGGCAGTACTATGGCTACACCTTC. Its protein product is CASTMGQYYGYTF.

This clone was observed once. In DNA form, the CDR3 reads TGTGCCAGTAGTATAGATATATACCGAGCAACTAATGAAAAACTGTTTTTT. It translates to CASSIDIYRATNEKLFF. V usage is TRBV19 and J usage is TRBJ1-4; D gene unclear. The CDR3 covers 17 residues. CDR1 is LNHDA and CDR2 is SQIVND in the germline V gene (reference sequence). Trimming pared 0 bases from V and 0 bases from J, leaving 11 bases between.

On this clone: Other DNA sequences in the same sample also yield this CDR3. This sequence joins TRBV7-9 and TRBJ1-2; weak D call: TRBD1 (5 bases). The CDR3 has 13 residues. The germline gives CDR1 SEHNR, CDR2 FQNEAQ (reference sequence). The ends were cut back, 3 bases at V and 1 base at J, with 6 bases in the middle. The CDR3 reads CASSLQGNYGYTF. CDR3 nucleotides: TGTGCCAGCAGCTTGCAGGGTAACTATGGCTACACCTTC.

This clone was seen a few times. The chain joins TRBV6-6 to TRBJ1-5; D remains unclear. The germline V and J ends were trimmed by 6 bases and 0 bases, with 9 bases remaining between them. Per germline, CDR1 MNHNY and CDR2 SVGAGI (reference sequence). CDR3 size: 14 residues. The CDR3 DNA reads as TGTGCCAGCAGCCTGACTGTTAGCAATCAGCCCCAGCATTTT. It specifies CASSLTVSNQPQHF.

The rearrangement links TRBV2 to TRBJ1-1; TRBD1 is a possible D gene (5 bases). V lost 8 bases and J lost 5, with 21 bases in between. CDR1 and CDR2 (germline): SNHLY, FYNNEI. CDR3 size: 15 residues. CDR3 amino acids: CASPKGGALRTEAFF. CDR3 DNA sequence: TGTGCCAGCCCAAAGGGAGGGGCCTTGAGGACTGAAGCTTTCTTT.

This clone has only one observation. V gene TRBV14 combines with J gene TRBJ2-1; 10 bases map to TRBD2. From germline, CDR1 is SGHDN and CDR2 FVKESK. This CDR3 is built from 15 residues. The V segment lost 6 bases and the J segment 3 bases; nucleotides outside the gene matches: 5. Here the CDR3 DNA reads TGTGCCAGCAGTAAAAGCGGGGGGGTCTACAATGAGCAGTTCTTC. Amino acid sequence: CASSKSGGVYNEQFF.

In DNA form, the CDR3 reads TGTGCCAGCAGCTCAAAAACAGGGGGGGATTCACCCCTCCACTTT. Residues: CASSSKTGGDSPLHF. The chain joins TRBV7-8 to TRBJ1-6; 8 bases line up with TRBD1. Germline assignment: CDR1 SGHVS and CDR2 FQNEAQ. The CDR3 extends over 15 amino acids. V was clipped by 4 bases and J by 8 bases; unmatched bases: 7.

The rearrangement joins TRBV5-1 to TRBJ2-1, with TRBD2 matching over 9 bases. Germline CDR1 is SGHRS and CDR2 is YFSETQ. This CDR3 is 15 amino acids long. V lost 6 bases and J lost 6; bases outside the gene matches: 10. The CDR3 DNA is TGCGCCAGCAAAAAGCGGGGGGCCACTATCAATGAGCAGTTCTTC. It specifies CASKKRGATINEQFF. The full variable domain, its missing parts supplied by reference TRBV5-1 and TRBJ2-1, is KAGVTQTPRYLIKTRGQQVTLSCSPISGHRSVSWYQQTPGQGLQFLFEYFSETQRNKGNFPGRFSGRQFSNSRSEMNVSTLELGDSALYLCASKKRGATINEQFFGPGTRLTVL.

V and J are TRBV5-1 and TRBJ1-3; 7 bases fit TRBD1. Trimming removed 0 bases from V and 6 bases from J; junction bases left unmatched: 6. The CDR3 sequence is 15 residues long. Germline lookup yields CDR1 SGHRS and CDR2 YFSETQ. The CDR3 region is CASSLEGQITNTIYF. Written as DNA, the CDR3 is TGCGCCAGCAGCTTGGAGGGACAGATCACAAACACCATATATTTT.

The count of this clone is one. The CDR3 DNA sequence: TGCGCCAGCAGCCAGTCTAGCGGGAGCTCCTACAATGAGCAGTTCTTC. Protein: CASSQSSGSSYNEQFF. The chain has TRBV4-3 and TRBJ2-1, with 10 nucleotides matching TRBD2. The CDR3 covers 16 residues. Germline V gene data show CDR1 as LGHNA and CDR2 as YSLEER. Trimming took 3 bases from V and 0 from J; bases not matched to a gene: 2.

J is TRBJ2-5 and V is TRBV28, with TRBD2 matching over 7 bases. The CDR3 is 16 residues long. The ends lost 4 bases at V and 5 bases at J; junction bases unmatched: 13. Germline assignment: CDR1 MDHEN and CDR2 SYDVKM. CDR3 nucleotide sequence: TGTGCCAGCAGTTCCTGGACTAGTGGAGGGAAGGAGACCCAGTACTTC. Protein product: CASSSWTSGGKETQYF.

The chain links TRBV28 to TRBJ2-1; 8 bases are shared with TRBD2. The CDR3 extends over 15 amino acids. With 2 bases clipped from V and 3 bases from J, the junction kept 3 bases outside the gene matches. Germline CDR1 reads MDHEN; CDR2 reads SYDVKM. The CDR3 nucleotides read TGTGCCAGCAGTTTAACTAGCGGACACTACAATGAGCAGTTCTTC. Translation: CASSLTSGHYNEQFF.

The CDR3 loop reads CASSELNRNYGYTF. The CDR3 nucleotides are TGTGCCAGCAGTGAATTAAACAGGAACTATGGCTACACCTTC. J is TRBJ1-2 and V is TRBV25-1, with D perhaps matching TRBD1 (5 bases). This CDR3 is built from 14 residues. Germline CDR1 is MGHDK and CDR2 is SYGVNS. V lost 1 base, J lost 2 bases, and 8 bases lay in between.

The chain joins TRBV5-1 to TRBJ1-2; 8 bases agree with TRBD1. The J segment lost 6 bases and the V segment lost 3 bases, leaving 4 bases of the junction unmatched. Germline-derived CDR1 and CDR2 are SGHRS and YFSETQ. The CDR3 totals 13 residues. CDR3 in DNA: TGCGCCAGCAGCTCTCAGGGGGCGAATGGCTACACCTTC. This sequence encodes CASSSQGANGYTF.

The rearrangement uses TRBV6-6 and TRBJ1-6, with a possible D match to TRBD1 (5 bases). The CDR3 spans 15 residues. In germline, CDR1 is MNHNY, CDR2 SVGAGI (reference sequence). V lost 6 bases, J lost 7 bases, and 16 bases lay in between. The CDR3 region is CASSSDDSGNSPLHF. The CDR3 nucleotides read TGTGCCAGCAGCAGCGACGACAGTGGCAATTCACCCCTCCACTTT.